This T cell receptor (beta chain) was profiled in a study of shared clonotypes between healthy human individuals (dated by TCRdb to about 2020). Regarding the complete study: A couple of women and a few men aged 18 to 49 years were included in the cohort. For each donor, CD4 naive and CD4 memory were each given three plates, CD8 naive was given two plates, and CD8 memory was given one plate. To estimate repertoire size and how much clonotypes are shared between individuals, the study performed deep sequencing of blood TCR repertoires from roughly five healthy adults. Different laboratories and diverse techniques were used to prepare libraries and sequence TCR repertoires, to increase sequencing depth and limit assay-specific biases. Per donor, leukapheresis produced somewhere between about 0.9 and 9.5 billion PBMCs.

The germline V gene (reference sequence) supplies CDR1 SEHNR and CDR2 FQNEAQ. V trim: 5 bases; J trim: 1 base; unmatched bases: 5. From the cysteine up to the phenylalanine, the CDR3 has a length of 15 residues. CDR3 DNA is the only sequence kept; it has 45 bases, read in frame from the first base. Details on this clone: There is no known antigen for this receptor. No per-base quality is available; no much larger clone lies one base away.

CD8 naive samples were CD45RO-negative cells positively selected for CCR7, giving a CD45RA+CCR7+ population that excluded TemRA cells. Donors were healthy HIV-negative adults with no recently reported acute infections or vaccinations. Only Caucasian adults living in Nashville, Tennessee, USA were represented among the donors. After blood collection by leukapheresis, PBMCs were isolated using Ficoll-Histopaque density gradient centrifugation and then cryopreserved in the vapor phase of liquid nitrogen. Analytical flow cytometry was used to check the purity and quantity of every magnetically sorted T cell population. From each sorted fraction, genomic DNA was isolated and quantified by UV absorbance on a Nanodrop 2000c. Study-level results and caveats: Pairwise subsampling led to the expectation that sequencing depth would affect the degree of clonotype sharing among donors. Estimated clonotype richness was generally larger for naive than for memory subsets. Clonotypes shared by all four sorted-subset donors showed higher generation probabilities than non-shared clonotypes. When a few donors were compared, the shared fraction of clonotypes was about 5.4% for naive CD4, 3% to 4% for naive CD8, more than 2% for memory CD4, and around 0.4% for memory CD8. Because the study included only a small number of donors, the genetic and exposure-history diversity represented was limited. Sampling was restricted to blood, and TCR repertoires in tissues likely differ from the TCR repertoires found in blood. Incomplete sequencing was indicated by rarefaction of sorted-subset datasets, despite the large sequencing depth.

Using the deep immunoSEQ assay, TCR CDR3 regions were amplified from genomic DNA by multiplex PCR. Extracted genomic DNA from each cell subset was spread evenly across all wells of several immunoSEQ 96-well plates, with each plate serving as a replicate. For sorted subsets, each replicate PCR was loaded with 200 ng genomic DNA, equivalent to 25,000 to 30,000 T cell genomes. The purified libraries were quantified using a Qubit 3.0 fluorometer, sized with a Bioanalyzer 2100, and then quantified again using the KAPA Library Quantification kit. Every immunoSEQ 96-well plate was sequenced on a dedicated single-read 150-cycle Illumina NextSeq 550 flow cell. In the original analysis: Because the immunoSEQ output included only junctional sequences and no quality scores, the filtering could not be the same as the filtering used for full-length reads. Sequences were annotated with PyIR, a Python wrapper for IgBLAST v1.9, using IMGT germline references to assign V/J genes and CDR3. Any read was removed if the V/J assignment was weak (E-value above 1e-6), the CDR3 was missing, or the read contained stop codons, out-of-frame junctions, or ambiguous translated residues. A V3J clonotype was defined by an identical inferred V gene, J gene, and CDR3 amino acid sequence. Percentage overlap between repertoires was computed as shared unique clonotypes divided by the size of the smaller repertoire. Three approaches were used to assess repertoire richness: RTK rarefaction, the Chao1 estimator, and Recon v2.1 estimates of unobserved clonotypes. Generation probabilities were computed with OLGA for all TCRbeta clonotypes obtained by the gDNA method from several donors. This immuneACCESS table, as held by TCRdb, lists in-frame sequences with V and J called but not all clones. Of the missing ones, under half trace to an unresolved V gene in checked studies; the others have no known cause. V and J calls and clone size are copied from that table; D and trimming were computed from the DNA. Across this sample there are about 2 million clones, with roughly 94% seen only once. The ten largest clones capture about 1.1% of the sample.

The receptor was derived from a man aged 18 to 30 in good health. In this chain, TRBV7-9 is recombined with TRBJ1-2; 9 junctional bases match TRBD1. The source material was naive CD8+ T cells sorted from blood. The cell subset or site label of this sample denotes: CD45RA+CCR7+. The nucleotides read TGTGCCAGCAGCACACAGGGGGCGCATAACTATGGCTACACCTTC. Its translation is CASSTQGAHNYGYTF.